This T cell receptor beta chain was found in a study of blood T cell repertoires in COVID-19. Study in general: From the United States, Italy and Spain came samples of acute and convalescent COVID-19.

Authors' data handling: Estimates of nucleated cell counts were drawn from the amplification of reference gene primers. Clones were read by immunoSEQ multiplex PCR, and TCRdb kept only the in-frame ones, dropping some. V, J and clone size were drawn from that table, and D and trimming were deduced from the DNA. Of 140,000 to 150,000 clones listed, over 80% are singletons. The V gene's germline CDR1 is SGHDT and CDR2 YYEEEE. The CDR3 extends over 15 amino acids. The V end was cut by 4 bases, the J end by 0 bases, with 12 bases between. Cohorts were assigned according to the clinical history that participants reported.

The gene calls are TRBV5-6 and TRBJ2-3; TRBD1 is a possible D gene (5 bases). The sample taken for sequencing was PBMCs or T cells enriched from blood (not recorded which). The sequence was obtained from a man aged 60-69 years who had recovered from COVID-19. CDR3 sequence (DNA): TGTGCCAGCAGCCCCCCAGGGCCTAGCACAGATACGCAGTATTTT. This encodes CASSPPGPSTDTQYF.